The rows below give T cell receptor beta chains drawn from one sample of a study of early T cells in non-severe SARS-CoV-2 infection. Via MiXCR, TCRdb re-called the 5' RACE reads, giving one row per CDR3 protein. The table lists about 35,000 distinct CDR3 sequences, 4.5% to 7% of them singletons, with about 4.7% in the top ten. Sequencing was performed on whole blood, taken at baseline. The receptor set was obtained from an adult who was a healthcare worker with PCR-confirmed SARS-CoV-2 infection or an uninfected control (not recorded which). Each CDR3 is given without its conserved first and last residue. The D gene is left open where the match is weak.

TRBV27 | - | ASSYSTNYGYT
TRBV11-2 | TRBD2 | ASSLLALAGHNEQF
TRBV6-2/TRBV6-3 | - | ASSLRFYGYT
TRBV19 | - | ASSMVSAAREQF
TRBV6-1 | - | ASTAGANVLT
TRBV27 | TRBD2 | ASSLSTSHEQF
TRBV4-1 | - | ASSQDPWGADSGIYGYT
TRBV29-1 | TRBD1 | SVEVRTGGEQY
TRBV6-5 | TRBD1 | ASSRGQGSYEQY
TRBV29-1 | - | SDKDADTQY
TRBV28 | TRBD1 | ASSQGGANYGYT
TRBV12-3/TRBV12-4 | - | ASSFDPDGEAF
TRBV29-1 | TRBD1 | SVSEQGKGYGYT
TRBV7-9 | - | ASRAGSSYEQY
TRBV20-1 | - | SARAREDSPLH
TRBV7-9 | TRBD2 | ASSYPGLAGTNEQF
TRBV6-2/TRBV6-3 | TRBD2 | ASSRGIAGNTGELF
TRBV25-1 | - | ASPPPDPRGSPLH
TRBV27 | - | ASSLTGQPGEAF
TRBV20-1 | TRBD2 | SASTSGRPYEQY
TRBV4-1 | - | ASSRQVNTEAF
TRBV7-2 | TRBD2 | ASSPGTSVYNEQF
TRBV7-3 | TRBD1 | ASRDRSTGELF
TRBV30 | TRBD2 | AWVPSAGVYEQY
TRBV6-5 | - | ASRALRTGANVLT
TRBV19 | - | ASSLSDTVNYGYT
TRBV4-1 | - | ASSQALSGPRAKTQY
TRBV2 | - | ASSPRSGWGRGEQF
TRBV12-3/TRBV12-4 | - | ASSHGYTEAF
TRBV4-2 | - | ASSPGGEADTQY
TRBV19 | TRBD1 | ASSHGTGDEKLF
TRBV7-9 | - | ASSPRALGLGTGELF
TRBV30 | - | AWDRGSYEQY
TRBV20-1 | - | SARGQGHGYT
TRBV5-6 | - | ASSLWRGSYT
TRBV6-2/TRBV6-3 | - | ASSYSALSGTIY
TRBV6-2/TRBV6-3 | - | ASRRSEREQF
TRBV6-6 | TRBD2 | ASSTAGFREQF
TRBV29-1 | - | SVVYPGRDTGELF
TRBV12-3/TRBV12-4 | TRBD1 | ASRWGQGYNEKLF
TRBV24-1 | - | ATSDGGGTGELF
TRBV19 | - | ASSIRQDQPQH
TRBV5-1 | - | ASSSRRIRLQETQY
TRBV10-1 | TRBD2 | ASSESIPGRAGETQY
TRBV7-6 | - | ASSFESGALGDTQY